This T cell receptor beta chain was recorded in a study of radiotherapy plus CTLA-4 blockade in lung cancer. Across the study: Objective response was observed in about 19% of patients, and disease control in roughly 31%.

As concerns this clone: Its target is not known.

J was trimmed by 5 bases and V by 6 bases; bases with no gene match: 7. Germline V lookup: CDR1 LNHDA, CDR2 SQIVND (reference sequence). The CDR3 covers 15 residues. Regarding the study as a whole: The authors reported that early blood T cell clone dynamics, with interferon-beta, best predicted response. After radiotherapy and ipilimumab, tumor-derived clones expanded in peripheral blood.

Produced via immunoSEQ multiplex PCR; TCRdb's table is partial and in-frame only. The data contain about 35,000 clones, more than 70% of them singletons. Lung cancer patients with chemo-refractory metastatic non-small-cell disease were given focal radiation plus CTLA-4 blockade with ipilimumab. This clonotype was sampled from a human donor with non-small cell lung cancer who had stable disease on radiotherapy plus ipilimumab. This chain connects TRBV19 to TRBJ2-1; 10 nucleotides agree with TRBD2. Sequenced here: peripheral blood, sampled from a patient treated with radiotherapy plus ipilimumab. The CDR3 loop is CASSILAGINNEQFF. CDR3 in DNA: TGTGCCAGTAGCATACTAGCGGGAATCAACAATGAGCAGTTCTTC.